These 21 T cell receptor beta chains originate from one sample sequenced in a study of metastatic and nonmetastatic thyroid tumors. TCRdb re-clonotyped the PCR reads via MiXCR. The sample consists of around 27,000 clones, 15% of them appearing once. Patients underwent thyroid surgery, and none had received any treatment before it. The sample taken for sequencing was blood. These receptors were taken from a female donor with papillary thyroid cancer or a benign thyroid nodule (not recorded which). Some clones in this sample may be carry-over from other donors' samples.

The V gene is TRBV30, the J gene TRBJ1-5; no clear D. Germline CDR1 reads GTSNPN; CDR2 reads SVGIG (reference sequence). The V and J ends lost 2 bases and 7 bases respectively, with 18 bases between them. This CDR3 has 15 residues. This chain's CDR3 is CAWSFGSPERQPQHF. For the CDR3, the DNA is TGTGCCTGGAGTTTTGGTTCCCCCGAACGACAGCCCCAGCATTTT.

This clone was detected many times. The chain is built from TRBV4-1 and TRBJ2-7; possibly TRBD1 or TRBD2 for D (5 bases each). This CDR3 contains 14 residues. With 4 bases removed from V and 3 bases from J, the gap between germline ends came to 13 bases. Germline loops: CDR1 MGHRA, CDR2 YSYEKL. In DNA, the CDR3 is TGCGCCAGCAGCCCCCGGGACGGTTACTACGAGCAGTACTTC. Translation: CASSPRDGYYEQYF.

This clone is classed as medium-sized. J is TRBJ1-1 and V is TRBV6-1, with TRBD1 matching 8 bases. Trimming took 6 bases from V and 1 from J; bases not matched to a gene: 10. This CDR3 has 16 amino acids. The germline V gene encodes CDR1 MNHNS and CDR2 SASEGT. The CDR3, as DNA: TGTGCCAGCAGCTCTTTTACAGGGGGGCGGAACACTGAAGCTTTCTTT. It translates to CASSSFTGGRNTEAFF.

There are many counts of this clone. This chain links TRBV11-2 with TRBJ2-1; maybe TRBD2 (5 bases). The germline CDR1 and CDR2 sequences are SGHAT and FQNNGV. The V gene lost 5 bases and the J gene lost 8 bases, with 16 bases spanning the gap. The CDR3 runs 14 residues. The CDR3 nucleotides read TGTGCCAGCAGCCCGTCGGGAATCCTCGATGAGCAGTTCTTC. As protein: CASSPSGILDEQFF.

This clone was seen repeatedly, ten times or more. A read error may produce the germline difference seen at one junction end. The V and J genes are TRBV28 and TRBJ1-1; D is undetermined. CDR3 length: 14 amino acids. Germline CDR1 reads MDHEN; CDR2 reads SYDVKM. CDR3 amino acids: CASSLPNSNTEALF. The CDR3 DNA reads as TGTGCCAGCAGTTTGCCGAACAGCAACACTGAAGCTCTCTTT.

This clone came up many times. At the DNA level, this CDR3 is encoded by other sequences in the same sample as well. V usage is TRBV9 and J usage is TRBJ2-3; 13 bases agree with TRBD2. Trimming at V came to 5 bases and at J to 2 bases, leaving 5 bases not matched to a gene. Germline values: CDR1 SGDLS, CDR2 YYNGEE. CDR3 size: 16 residues. This chain's CDR3 is CASSDGLAGVTDTQYF. The DNA for the CDR3 is TGTGCCAGCAGTGACGGACTAGCGGGAGTCACAGATACGCAGTATTTT.

In this sample, this clone turned up many times. This chain joins TRBV7-9 and TRBJ1-2; 7 nucleotides align to TRBD1. Per germline, CDR1 SEHNR and CDR2 FQNEAQ (reference sequence). The CDR3 is 13 amino acids. The trim removed 5 bases at V and 3 bases at J, leaving 3 bases unmatched. CDR3 residues: CASSAGTDYGYTF. DNA of the CDR3: TGTGCCAGCAGCGCCGGGACAGACTATGGCTACACCTTC.

This clone was seen ten or more times. The genes are TRBV11-2 and TRBJ1-6; D gene ambiguous. Trimming cost V 0 bases and J 10 bases, with 7 bases left between them. CDR3 length: 13 amino acids. From germline, CDR1 is SGHAT and CDR2 FQNNGV. CDR3 loop: CASSLDSGSPLHF. The CDR3 DNA sequence: TGTGCCAGCAGCTTAGATTCGGGGTCACCCCTCCACTTT.

This clone was detected many times. The CDR3 loop reads CASSTLYIIAGAKGEQFF. In DNA, the CDR3 is TGTGCCAGTAGTACCCTCTACATAATAGCGGGAGCTAAAGGTGAGCAGTTCTTC. The chain is built from TRBV19 and TRBJ2-1, with 9 bases lining up with TRBD2. CDR1 and CDR2 (germline): LNHDA, SQIVND (reference sequence). This CDR3 has 18 residues. The trim removed 4 bases at V and 9 bases at J, leaving 19 bases unmatched.

In its sample, this clone was seen many times. The chain links TRBV14 to TRBJ2-6, with D hard to call. The germline gives CDR1 SGHDN, CDR2 FVKESK. V was trimmed by 2 bases and J by 0 bases, leaving 17 bases between them. The CDR3 has 19 amino acids. CDR3 in amino acids: CASSQRYVQRSSGANVLTF. DNA for the CDR3: TGTGCCAGCAGCCAACGATATGTGCAGAGAAGCTCTGGGGCCAACGTCCTGACTTTC.

J is TRBJ2-7 and V is TRBV9; D is unclear. CDR1 SGDLS and CDR2 YYNGEE come from the germline V gene. Trimming took 4 bases from V and 6 from J, leaving 23 bases between them. The CDR3 is 16 residues long. CDR3 amino acids: CASSPRSSRTLGEQYF. For the CDR3, the DNA is TGTGCCAGCAGCCCCAGATCCAGCCGTACCTTAGGCGAGCAGTACTTC.

In nucleotides, the CDR3 is TGCGCCAGCAGCTTGGGGACAGGGGTCATGAACACTGAAGCTTTCTTT. It encodes CASSLGTGVMNTEAFF. This sequence joins TRBV5-1 and TRBJ1-1; 9 positions agree with TRBD1. CDR3 length equals 16 residues. V lost 0 bases to trimming and J lost 0 bases; unmatched junction nucleotides: 3. Germline V gives CDR1 SGHRS, CDR2 YFSETQ. Full variable domain (missing parts from reference TRBV5-1 and TRBJ1-1): KAGVTQTPRYLIKTRGQQVTLSCSPISGHRSVSWYQQTPGQGLQFLFEYFSETQRNKGNFPGRFSGRQFSNSRSEMNVSTLELGDSALYLCASSLGTGVMNTEAFFGQGTRLTVV.

This clone was observed many times. The chain combines TRBV6-6 with TRBJ1-1; D unresolved. The CDR3 length is 13 residues. Germline V CDR1 and CDR2: MNHNY, SVGAGI (reference sequence). Trimming removed 3 bases from V and 3 bases from J, with 8 bases in between. The CDR3 nucleotides read TGTGCCAGCAGTTATTTGAGGGACACTGAAGCTTTCTTT. It translates to CASSYLRDTEAFF.

This clone occurred many times. This chain uses TRBV10-1 with TRBJ2-3; a possible D gene is TRBD2 (6 bases). The CDR3 loop spans 14 amino acids. Germline V gene data show CDR1 as WNHNN and CDR2 as SYGVQD (reference sequence). V dropped 3 bases and J dropped 9 bases, with 16 bases sitting between them. The CDR3 loop is CASSETGLQQTQYF. CDR3 in DNA: TGCGCCAGCAGTGAAACAGGACTACAACAAACGCAGTATTTT.

The chain carries TRBV27 and TRBJ2-1, with a tentative D call TRBD1 (5 bases). The CDR3 has 13 residues. The V gene lost 7 bases and the J gene lost 13 bases, with 20 bases spanning the gap. Germline V gives CDR1 MNHEY, CDR2 SMNVEV (reference sequence). The DNA for the CDR3 is TGTGCCAGCACCAACTTTCAGGGATACGATCAGTTCTTC. The encoded protein is CASTNFQGYDQFF.

At least ten counts were recorded for this clone. V gene TRBV28 combines with J gene TRBJ2-7; 8 positions match TRBD1. Trimming took 2 bases from V and 6 from J; bases not matched to a gene: 9. The CDR3 is made up of 15 amino acids. CDR1 and CDR2 (germline): MDHEN, SYDVKM. CDR3 coding DNA: TGTGCCAGCAGTTTACAATACAGGGGGGTGGTCGAGCAGTACTTC. Translated, it gives CASSLQYRGVVEQYF. Drawing the rest from reference TRBV28 and TRBJ2-7, the complete variable domain is DVKVTQSSRYLVKRTGEKVFLECVQDMDHENMFWYRQDPGLGLRLIYFSYDVKMKEKGDIPEGYSVSREKKERFSLILESASTNQTSMYLCASSLQYRGVVEQYFGPGTRLTVT.

The sample holds a few counts of this clone. It is likely a read error, because the conserved phenylalanine at the end of the CDR3 is missing. The chain links TRBV28 to TRBJ2-7, with TRBD1 matching over 9 bases. The CDR3 totals 14 residues. Germline values: CDR1 MDHEN, CDR2 SYDVKM. The CDR3 DNA reads TGTGCCAACAGTTCCGGGACAGGGCCCTACGAGCAGTACCTC. It yields the protein CANSSGTGPYEQYL.

This clone came up many times. CDR3 protein: CASSLKVRGQGSGEQFF. In DNA, the CDR3 is TGTGCCAGCAGTTTAAAGGTCCGGGGACAGGGGTCTGGTGAGCAGTTCTTC. V is TRBV27 and J is TRBJ2-1; TRBD1 matches at 10 bases. CDR3 length equals 17 residues. V lost 2 bases and J lost 9; bases outside the gene matches: 13. Germline V gene sequence: CDR1 MNHEY, CDR2 SMNVEV (reference sequence).

The gene calls are TRBV20-1 and TRBJ2-3; 11 bases are shared with TRBD2. Germline loops: CDR1 DFQATT, CDR2 SNEGSKA (reference sequence). The V and J ends lost 6 bases and 5 bases, in that order; junction bases with no gene match: 7. This CDR3 is built from 14 residues. Here the CDR3 reads CSAELAGALDTQYF. The CDR3 coding sequence is TGCAGTGCCGAACTAGCGGGAGCTCTAGATACGCAGTATTTT.

By proportion, this clone is medium-sized. The V gene is TRBV4-1, the J gene TRBJ2-5; 8 nucleotides match TRBD1. Germline loops: CDR1 MGHRA, CDR2 YSYEKL. The CDR3 runs 16 residues. J lost 5 bases, V lost 5 bases, and 13 bases had no gene match. The CDR3 protein is CASSFRRGTGGETQYF. Here the CDR3 DNA reads TGCGCCAGCAGCTTCCGACGAGGGACAGGCGGGGAGACCCAGTACTTC.

This clone was picked up a small number of times. The chain uses TRBV11-2 and TRBJ1-2; D might be TRBD1 (6 bases). CDR1 SGHAT and CDR2 FQNNGV come from the germline V gene. The CDR3 sequence is 20 residues long. Trimming cost V 0 bases and J 7 bases, with 30 bases left between them. CDR3 sequence reads: CASSLEQGFGYFRRAVGYTF. For the CDR3, the DNA is TGTGCCAGCAGCTTAGAGCAGGGGTTCGGCTATTTCCGTCGGGCTGTTGGCTACACCTTC.